This is a list of T cell receptor beta chains from one sample in a study of blood T cell repertoires in COVID-19. Sequencing used immunoSEQ multiplex PCR; TCRdb keeps in-frame clones, though not all of them. The sample holds 270,000 or so clones; approximately 86% are singletons and the top ten take just under 9%. Sequenced: peripheral blood. These receptors were obtained from a man aged 40-49 years with active or convalescent COVID-19. CDR3s include the opening cysteine and the closing phenylalanine or tryptophan. The D gene is left open where the match is weak. Clone size, where shown, is once, few, many, or a class for clones that have expanded.

d_call: TRBD1
j_call: TRBJ1-6
v_call: TRBV28
clone_size: -
cdr3_aa: CASSLLPGGANSPLHF
cdr3_nt: TGTGCCAGCAGTTTATTGCCAGGGGGTGCGAATTCACCCCTCCACTTT

d_call: -
j_call: TRBJ1-2
v_call: TRBV6-5
clone_size: -
cdr3_aa: CASSPDSGGFGGYTF
cdr3_nt: TGTGCCAGCTCCCCGGACAGTGGTGGATTCGGAGGCTACACCTTC

d_call: -
j_call: TRBJ1-4
v_call: TRBV5-4
clone_size: -
cdr3_aa: CASSLGQGTEKLFF
cdr3_nt: TGTGCCAGCAGCTTGGGGCAGGGGACTGAAAAACTGTTTTTT

d_call: -
j_call: TRBJ1-2
v_call: TRBV29-1
clone_size: -
cdr3_aa: CSVTDDNYGYTF
cdr3_nt: TGCAGCGTGACAGACGATAACTATGGCTACACCTTC

d_call: -
j_call: TRBJ1-5
v_call: TRBV30
clone_size: -
cdr3_aa: CAWSQLRTSGTYSNQPQHF
cdr3_nt: TGTGCCTGGAGCCAACTCAGAACCTCCGGGACATATAGCAATCAGCCCCAGCATTTT

d_call: -
j_call: TRBJ2-3
v_call: TRBV25-1
clone_size: few
cdr3_aa: CASSEFGLYTDTQYF
cdr3_nt: TGTGCCAGCAGTGAATTTGGCTTGTACACAGATACGCAGTATTTT

d_call: -
j_call: TRBJ2-5
v_call: TRBV7-9
clone_size: -
cdr3_aa: CASSEGRGGYQETQYF
cdr3_nt: TGTGCCAGCAGCGAGGGGCGTGGGGGGTACCAAGAGACCCAGTACTTC

d_call: TRBD1
j_call: TRBJ1-2
v_call: TRBV7-8
clone_size: few
cdr3_aa: CASSLANRGDAYGYTF
cdr3_nt: TGTGCCAGCAGCCTAGCCAACAGGGGTGATGCCTATGGCTACACCTTC

d_call: -
j_call: TRBJ2-5
v_call: TRBV24-1
clone_size: once
cdr3_aa: CATSDSLPVGQAEETQYF
cdr3_nt: TGTGCCACCAGTGATTCGCTTCCCGTGGGCCAAGCGGAGGAGACCCAGTACTTC

d_call: -
j_call: TRBJ1-1
v_call: TRBV9
clone_size: -
cdr3_aa: CASSVETENTEAFF
cdr3_nt: TGTGCCAGCAGCGTAGAGACTGAGAACACTGAAGCTTTCTTT

d_call: TRBD1
j_call: TRBJ1-3
v_call: TRBV11-1
clone_size: -
cdr3_aa: CASSRTGDSGNTIYF
cdr3_nt: TGTGCCAGCAGCAGGACAGGAGACTCTGGAAACACCATATATTTT

d_call: TRBD2
j_call: TRBJ2-1
v_call: TRBV27
clone_size: once
cdr3_aa: CASSLRGGEQFF
cdr3_nt: TGTGCCAGCAGTTTACGGGGGGGTGAGCAGTTCTTC

d_call: -
j_call: TRBJ1-5
v_call: TRBV6-1
clone_size: -
cdr3_aa: CASSEGGGNQPQHF
cdr3_nt: TGTGCCAGCAGTGAAGGGGGGGGGAATCAGCCCCAGCATTTT

d_call: -
j_call: TRBJ1-1
v_call: TRBV27
clone_size: -
cdr3_aa: CASSLDRNTEAFF
cdr3_nt: TGTGCCAGCAGTCTTGACAGGAACACTGAAGCTTTCTTT

d_call: TRBD2
j_call: TRBJ2-1
v_call: TRBV10-3
clone_size: -
cdr3_aa: CAIGASGSNEQFF
cdr3_nt: TGTGCCATCGGGGCTAGCGGGAGCAATGAGCAGTTCTTC

d_call: TRBD2
j_call: TRBJ2-2
v_call: TRBV9
clone_size: few
cdr3_aa: CASSFPGSGDTGELFF
cdr3_nt: TGTGCCAGCAGCTTCCCCGGGAGCGGGGACACCGGGGAGCTGTTTTTT

d_call: -
j_call: TRBJ2-2
v_call: TRBV7-6
clone_size: -
cdr3_aa: CATLGAGELFF
cdr3_nt: TGTGCCACCTTGGGAGCCGGGGAGCTGTTTTTT

d_call: TRBD1
j_call: TRBJ1-1
v_call: TRBV9
clone_size: -
cdr3_aa: CASSVGTGATEAFF
cdr3_nt: TGTGCCAGCAGCGTAGGCACAGGGGCCACTGAAGCTTTCTTT

d_call: -
j_call: TRBJ2-7
v_call: TRBV27
clone_size: once
cdr3_aa: CASSLAGENYEQYF
cdr3_nt: TGTGCCAGCAGTTTAGCAGGGGAAAACTACGAGCAGTACTTC

d_call: -
j_call: TRBJ2-7
v_call: TRBV5-4
clone_size: -
cdr3_aa: CASSLYGGTYEQYF
cdr3_nt: TGTGCCAGCAGCTTGTACGGGGGAACCTACGAGCAGTACTTC

d_call: -
j_call: TRBJ1-1
v_call: TRBV4-1
clone_size: -
cdr3_aa: CASSQEILGGWNTEAFF
cdr3_nt: TGCGCCAGCAGCCAGGAGATACTGGGGGGGTGGAACACTGAAGCTTTCTTT

d_call: -
j_call: TRBJ2-3
v_call: TRBV5-1
clone_size: -
cdr3_aa: CASSLEQTTDTQYF
cdr3_nt: TGCGCCAGCAGCTTGGAACAGACCACAGATACGCAGTATTTT

d_call: -
j_call: TRBJ2-7
v_call: TRBV6-5
clone_size: -
cdr3_aa: CASSLIRDTQEQYF
cdr3_nt: TGTGCCAGCAGTCTAATCCGGGACACCCAGGAGCAGTACTTC

d_call: TRBD1
j_call: TRBJ1-2
v_call: TRBV9
clone_size: -
cdr3_aa: CASSAADRDEYGYTF
cdr3_nt: TGTGCCAGCAGCGCCGCAGACAGGGACGAGTATGGCTACACCTTC

d_call: TRBD1
j_call: TRBJ1-2
v_call: TRBV19
clone_size: -
cdr3_aa: CATSDTGVGYTF
cdr3_nt: TGTGCCACTAGCGACACAGGGGTGGGCTACACCTTC

d_call: TRBD2
j_call: TRBJ2-1
v_call: TRBV25-1
clone_size: -
cdr3_aa: CASTGTSRHEQFF
cdr3_nt: TGTGCCAGCACGGGGACTAGCAGACATGAGCAGTTCTTC

d_call: TRBD1
j_call: TRBJ1-1
v_call: TRBV27
clone_size: -
cdr3_aa: CASSMGQAISEAFF
cdr3_nt: TGTGCCAGCAGTATGGGACAGGCGATCTCTGAAGCTTTCTTT

d_call: TRBD2
j_call: TRBJ2-7
v_call: TRBV5-1
clone_size: few
cdr3_aa: CASSSRGAGRSYEQYF
cdr3_nt: TGCGCCAGCAGCTCCCGGGGAGCGGGAAGGTCCTACGAGCAGTACTTC

d_call: TRBD1
j_call: TRBJ1-2
v_call: TRBV19
clone_size: -
cdr3_aa: CASSIDYRGLSDGYTF
cdr3_nt: TGTGCCAGTAGTATAGATTACAGGGGACTCTCAGATGGCTACACCTTC

d_call: TRBD1
j_call: TRBJ1-1
v_call: TRBV3-1/TRBV3-2
clone_size: -
cdr3_aa: CASSGGQGMNTEAFF
cdr3_nt: TGTGCCAGCAGCGGGGGACAGGGGATGAACACTGAAGCTTTCTTT

d_call: TRBD1
j_call: TRBJ2-7
v_call: TRBV2
clone_size: once
cdr3_aa: CASKTGVYEQYF
cdr3_nt: TGTGCCAGCAAGACAGGGGTATACGAGCAGTACTTC

d_call: TRBD2
j_call: TRBJ2-3
v_call: TRBV4-2
clone_size: -
cdr3_aa: CASSQPGTSGEDTQYF
cdr3_nt: TGTGCCAGCAGCCAACCGGGGACTAGCGGGGAAGATACGCAGTATTTT

d_call: TRBD2
j_call: TRBJ2-5
v_call: TRBV3-1/TRBV3-2
clone_size: -
cdr3_aa: CASSQGLAGGIQETQYF
cdr3_nt: TGTGCCAGCAGCCAAGGTCTAGCGGGCGGAATCCAAGAGACCCAGTACTTC

d_call: -
j_call: TRBJ1-4
v_call: TRBV30
clone_size: few
cdr3_aa: CAWSRLKEKLFF
cdr3_nt: TGTGCCTGGAGCAGGCTTAAGGAAAAACTGTTTTTT

d_call: TRBD1
j_call: TRBJ1-5
v_call: TRBV30
clone_size: -
cdr3_aa: CAWSVQGDQPQHF
cdr3_nt: TGTGCCTGGAGTGTCCAGGGGGACCAGCCCCAGCATTTT

d_call: TRBD1
j_call: TRBJ1-2
v_call: TRBV30
clone_size: -
cdr3_aa: CARTRGQGFLGYTF
cdr3_nt: TGTGCCCGGACCAGGGGACAGGGGTTTTTAGGCTACACCTTC

d_call: TRBD1
j_call: TRBJ1-5
v_call: TRBV5-1
clone_size: once
cdr3_aa: CASSLDWTGNQPQHF
cdr3_nt: TGCGCCAGCAGCTTGGATTGGACAGGGAATCAGCCCCAGCATTTT

d_call: TRBD1
j_call: TRBJ1-2
v_call: TRBV2
clone_size: -
cdr3_aa: CASNTGGKSYGYTF
cdr3_nt: TGTGCCAGCAATACAGGGGGCAAAAGCTATGGCTACACCTTC

d_call: -
j_call: TRBJ1-1
v_call: TRBV2
clone_size: -
cdr3_aa: CASRDPGWTEAFF
cdr3_nt: TGTGCCAGCAGAGACCCAGGGTGGACTGAAGCTTTCTTT

d_call: TRBD1
j_call: TRBJ1-1
v_call: TRBV2
clone_size: -
cdr3_aa: CASSETTGGRTEAFF
cdr3_nt: TGTGCCAGCAGTGAAACCACAGGGGGGCGGACTGAAGCTTTCTTT

d_call: -
j_call: TRBJ1-2
v_call: TRBV7-2
clone_size: -
cdr3_aa: CASSPDSSYGYTF
cdr3_nt: TGTGCCAGCAGCCCGGACAGCTCCTATGGCTACACCTTC

d_call: TRBD2
j_call: TRBJ2-5
v_call: TRBV19
clone_size: once
cdr3_aa: CASSQAGGEETQYF
cdr3_nt: TGTGCCAGTAGCCAAGCGGGAGGGGAGGAGACCCAGTACTTC

d_call: -
j_call: TRBJ1-1
v_call: TRBV6-5
clone_size: once
cdr3_aa: CASRKAGLAPTEAFF
cdr3_nt: TGTGCCAGCAGGAAGGCGGGACTGGCACCCACTGAAGCTTTCTTT

d_call: TRBD2
j_call: TRBJ2-5
v_call: TRBV2
clone_size: -
cdr3_aa: CASKGMGTSGQQETQYF
cdr3_nt: TGTGCCAGCAAAGGGATGGGGACTAGCGGGCAGCAAGAGACCCAGTACTTC

d_call: TRBD1
j_call: TRBJ2-3
v_call: TRBV4-2
clone_size: -
cdr3_aa: CASSHPPGQGIDTQYF
cdr3_nt: TGTGCCAGCAGCCATCCTCCGGGACAGGGAATAGATACGCAGTATTTT

d_call: TRBD1
j_call: TRBJ2-2
v_call: TRBV5-1
clone_size: once
cdr3_aa: CASSPGQGNAGELFF
cdr3_nt: TGCGCCAGCAGCCCCGGACAGGGGAACGCCGGGGAGCTGTTTTTT

d_call: -
j_call: TRBJ1-6
v_call: TRBV9
clone_size: -
cdr3_aa: CASSATHRVGNSPLHF
cdr3_nt: TGTGCCAGCAGCGCAACTCACAGGGTTGGCAATTCACCCCTCCACTTT

d_call: TRBD1
j_call: TRBJ2-2
v_call: TRBV7-6
clone_size: -
cdr3_aa: CASSLGDRGSSTGELFF
cdr3_nt: TGTGCCAGCAGCCTAGGGGACAGGGGGAGCTCCACCGGGGAGCTGTTTTTT

d_call: TRBD2
j_call: TRBJ2-7
v_call: TRBV7-6
clone_size: -
cdr3_aa: CASSSGLAVVHEQYF
cdr3_nt: TGTGCCAGCAGCTCGGGACTAGCGGTAGTCCACGAGCAGTACTTC

d_call: -
j_call: TRBJ2-7
v_call: TRBV28
clone_size: -
cdr3_aa: CASSLGETVNFYEQYF
cdr3_nt: TGTGCCAGCAGTTTAGGTGAGACAGTGAATTTTTACGAGCAGTACTTC